This is a list of T cell receptor beta chains from one sample in a study of blood T cell repertoires in COVID-19. Assay used: immunoSEQ multiplex PCR; TCRdb lists only in-frame clones, some missing. The table records 140,000 or so clones, just under 85% of them present only once. Sequencing was done on a sample of PBMCs or T cells enriched from blood (not recorded which). The receptors stem from a woman between 35 and 50 years old who had recovered from COVID-19. Each CDR3 is given with its conserved first and last residue. Fields, in order: V gene, clone size, CDR3 length, J gene, D gene, CDR3 DNA, CDR3 protein. D genes are given only for firm matches. Size tells how often a clone was seen (once, few, many) or the class of an expanded clone, and some rows leave it out.

>TRBV6-5|.|15|TRBJ1-2|.
TGTGCCAGCAGTTACTCGAATCGGGGGGTTACCGGCTACACCTTC
CASSYSNRGVTGYTF
>TRBV5-5|.|16|TRBJ2-5|TRBD1
TGTGCCAGCAGCTTTGCCTGGGACAGGGGTGCGGAGACCCAGTACTTC
CASSFAWDRGAETQYF
>TRBV30|.|12|TRBJ1-4|.
TGTGCCTGGAGTGTTAGTAATGAAAAACTGTTTTTT
CAWSVSNEKLFF
>TRBV7-9|.|15|TRBJ1-2|.
TGTGCCAGCAGCTTAGCCCCAGGTGGGGCTTATGGCTACACCTTC
CASSLAPGGAYGYTF
>TRBV25-1|.|11|TRBJ1-3|.
TGTGCCAGCAGTGAATTAGACACCATATATTTT
CASSELDTIYF
>TRBV9|.|16|TRBJ2-2|TRBD2
TGTGCCAGCAGCGAAAGCGGGGGGTCAAACACCGGGGAGCTGTTTTTT
CASSESGGSNTGELFF
>TRBV3-1/TRBV3-2|few|13|TRBJ1-1|.
TGTGCCAGCCGGGGGTTAGGGAACACTGAAGCTTTCTTT
CASRGLGNTEAFF
>TRBV4-1|.|15|TRBJ2-1|TRBD1
TGCGCCAGCAGCCAACCCCGGGACAGGGACAATGAGCAGTTCTTC
CASSQPRDRDNEQFF
>TRBV7-6|.|15|TRBJ2-7|.
TGTGCCAGCAGCTTAGAGGGGGGGGCCACCTACGAGCAGTACTTC
CASSLEGGATYEQYF
>TRBV3-1/TRBV3-2|.|15|TRBJ1-5|.
TGTGCCAGCAGCCAAACATCAGGGGCACAGCAGCCCCAGCATTTT
CASSQTSGAQQPQHF
>TRBV3-1/TRBV3-2|.|14|TRBJ2-5|.
TGTGCCAGCAGCCCCGGGACACCGAAAGAGACCCAGTACTTC
CASSPGTPKETQYF
>TRBV19|.|12|TRBJ1-5|.
TGTGCCAGTAGTATAACTCCGGGGCCCCAGCATTTT
CASSITPGPQHF
>TRBV5-1|.|14|TRBJ1-2|TRBD1
TGCGCCAGCAGCCTATTGACAGGGGGCGATGGCTACACCTTC
CASSLLTGGDGYTF
>TRBV4-1|.|14|TRBJ1-2|.
TGCGCCAGCAGCCAAGATCCAGACAGGAGTGGCTACACCTTC
CASSQDPDRSGYTF
>TRBV11-2|few|13|TRBJ1-1|.
TGTGCCAGCAGCTCCAATCCGGGCACTGAAGCTTTCTTT
CASSSNPGTEAFF
>TRBV7-2|once|17|TRBJ2-6|.
TGTGCCAGCAGCTTAGCCCCTCTGGGGAGAGGGGCCAACGTCCTGACTTTC
CASSLAPLGRGANVLTF
>TRBV4-1|.|13|TRBJ1-4|.
TGCGCCAGCAGCCAAGCCAGAGGTGAAAAACTGTTTTTT
CASSQARGEKLFF
>TRBV3-1/TRBV3-2|.|17|TRBJ2-3|TRBD2
TGTGCCAGCAGCCGCTCCGGGACTAGCGGATACACAGATACGCAGTATTTT
CASSRSGTSGYTDTQYF
>TRBV7-8|.|15|TRBJ1-5|TRBD1
TGTGCCAGCAGCTTAGGACAGGGGGTTGGTCAGCCCCAGCATTTT
CASSLGQGVGQPQHF
>TRBV5-1|.|14|TRBJ2-7|TRBD1
TGCGCCAGCAGCAGGGACAGGGGGCAATACGAGCAGTACTTC
CASSRDRGQYEQYF
>TRBV9|once|15|TRBJ2-5|.
TGTGCCAGCAGCGCCAGGGCGGGGTGGCAAGAGACCCAGTACTTC
CASSARAGWQETQYF
>TRBV20-1|.|13|TRBJ1-2|TRBD1
TGCAGTGCTAGTCTTCAAACAGGGGGAGGCTACACCTTC
CSASLQTGGGYTF
>TRBV23-1|.|15|TRBJ2-7|TRBD1
TGCGCCAGCAGTCATTCCCGGACAGGGGACTACGAGCAGTACTTC
CASSHSRTGDYEQYF
>TRBV7-7|.|18|TRBJ1-2|TRBD1
TGTGCCAGCAGCTTAGAGATCCCGGACAGGGCCCTGATTGGTGGCTACACCTTC
CASSLEIPDRALIGGYTF
>TRBV3-1/TRBV3-2|.|15|TRBJ2-2|TRBD1
TGTGCCAGCAGCCAGGACAGGACTCTCCCCGGGGAGCTGTTTTTT
CASSQDRTLPGELFF
>TRBV7-6|.|15|TRBJ1-6|.
TGTGCCAGCAGCTTAGTACAGGGCCTTAATTCACCCCTCCACTTT
CASSLVQGLNSPLHF
>TRBV4-1|.|16|TRBJ1-5|.
TGCGCCAGCAGCCAAGAGCTAGGGGCCCTTAATCAGCCCCAGCATTTT
CASSQELGALNQPQHF
>TRBV29-1|.|13|TRBJ1-4|.
TGCAGCGTTGTTGGCAGGGGAGGGGAAAAACTGTTTTTT
CSVVGRGGEKLFF
>TRBV30|.|12|TRBJ1-1|.
TGTGCCTGGAGAGGGAGAAACACTGAAGCTTTCTTT
CAWRGRNTEAFF
>TRBV18|.|15|TRBJ1-5|TRBD1
TGTGCCAGCTCACCAACAGGGGGATCGAATCAGCCCCAGCATTTT
CASSPTGGSNQPQHF
>TRBV4-1|.|13|TRBJ2-5|.
TGCGCCAGCAGCGCACCGGGACTAGAGACCCAGTACTTC
CASSAPGLETQYF
>TRBV10-1|.|15|TRBJ1-5|TRBD1
TGCGCCAGCCGCATGACAGGGGGTAAGGTTCAGCCCCAGCATTTT
CASRMTGGKVQPQHF
>TRBV2|.|18|TRBJ2-7|TRBD2
TGTGCCAGCAGTGAAGCGATCGGGCGGGGGGTGAGCTCCTACGAGCAGTACTTC
CASSEAIGRGVSSYEQYF
>TRBV27|.|15|TRBJ2-1|.
TGTGCCAGCAGTATTACCCCACCAACTTACAATGAGCAGTTCTTC
CASSITPPTYNEQFF
>TRBV7-9|few|15|TRBJ2-1|TRBD2
TGTGCCAGCAGCAAATTAGCGGGGGGGCCGGATGAGCAGTTCTTC
CASSKLAGGPDEQFF
>TRBV4-1|once|15|TRBJ2-7|TRBD1
TGCGCCAGCAGCCAACCGGGACAGAAGCCCTACGAGCAGTACTTC
CASSQPGQKPYEQYF
>TRBV19|.|17|TRBJ2-1|TRBD2
TGTGCCAGTAGTATAGAAGCCCGTAGCGGGACCTACAATGAGCAGTTCTTC
CASSIEARSGTYNEQFF
>TRBV9|.|14|TRBJ1-6|.
TGTGCCAGCAGCGTAGGGCAGGGCGATTCACCCCTCCACTTT
CASSVGQGDSPLHF
>TRBV10-2|.|14|TRBJ2-5|TRBD1
TGCGCCAGCGGGAGACAGGGGGCCTGGGAGACCCAGTACTTC
CASGRQGAWETQYF
>TRBV5-4|.|17|TRBJ2-6|.
TGTGCCAGCAGCTTGGGATCTAGCTTCTCTGGGGCCAACGTCCTGACTTTC
CASSLGSSFSGANVLTF
>TRBV5-6|once|14|TRBJ2-1|TRBD2
TGTGCCAGCAGCTGGGCCGGGCTAGCGGGGATGCAGTTCTTC
CASSWAGLAGMQFF
>TRBV10-1|once|15|TRBJ1-5|TRBD1
TGCGCCAGCAGCTGCCGACAGGGGAAGGATCAGCCCCAGCATTTT
CASSCRQGKDQPQHF
>TRBV9|.|19|TRBJ2-6|.
TGTGCCAGCAGCATAATGGGGGGTAAATGGACCTCTGGGGCCAACGTCCTGACTTTC
CASSIMGGKWTSGANVLTF
>TRBV6-1|.|14|TRBJ2-1|TRBD2
TGTGCCAGCAGTGAAGGTCTAGCGGTCAATGAGCAGTTCTTC
CASSEGLAVNEQFF
>TRBV7-3|.|16|TRBJ2-1|TRBD1
TGTGCCAGCAGCTTAACTTTGTTGACAGGGTTCGGTGAGCAGTTCTTC
CASSLTLLTGFGEQFF
>TRBV6-5|.|13|TRBJ2-1|TRBD1
TGTGCCAGCAGTATACAGGGGTGGGATGAGCAGTTCTTC
CASSIQGWDEQFF
>TRBV11-2|.|15|TRBJ2-7|TRBD2
TGTGCCAGCAGGGGGTTCACTAGCGTTGCCTACGAGCAGTACTTC
CASRGFTSVAYEQYF
>TRBV29-1|.|12|TRBJ1-4|.
TGCAGCGTTGGAATGGGAGGAGAAAAACTGTTTTTT
CSVGMGGEKLFF
>TRBV28|.|13|TRBJ1-6|.
TGTGCCAGCAGTGTTGGGGGCTATTCACCCCTCCACTTT
CASSVGGYSPLHF
>TRBV6-5|.|14|TRBJ1-2|.
TGTGCCAGCAGTTACGTCGGACAGTCATATGGCTACACCTTC
CASSYVGQSYGYTF
>TRBV13|.|15|TRBJ2-5|TRBD2
TGTGCCAGCAGCACCCGACTAGCGGGGGAGGAGACCCAGTACTTC
CASSTRLAGEETQYF